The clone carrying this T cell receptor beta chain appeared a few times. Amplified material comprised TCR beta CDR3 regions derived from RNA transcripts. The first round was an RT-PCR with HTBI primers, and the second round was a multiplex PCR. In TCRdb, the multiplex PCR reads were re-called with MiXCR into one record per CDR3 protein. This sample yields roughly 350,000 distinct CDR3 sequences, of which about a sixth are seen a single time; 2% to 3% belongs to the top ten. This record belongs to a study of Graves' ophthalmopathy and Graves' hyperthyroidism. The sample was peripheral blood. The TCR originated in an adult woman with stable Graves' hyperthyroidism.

The CDR3 DNA is TGCAGCGTTGATCTCGGGGGCGCTGGTCAGCCCCAGCATTTT. Protein sequence: CSVDLGGAGQPQHF. V usage is TRBV29-1 and J usage is TRBJ1-5; weak D call: TRBD1 (6 bases). Trimming stripped 3 bases from V and 6 bases from J, with 15 bases between. Germline V lookup: CDR1 SQVTM, CDR2 ANQGSEA. The CDR3 runs to 14 residues.